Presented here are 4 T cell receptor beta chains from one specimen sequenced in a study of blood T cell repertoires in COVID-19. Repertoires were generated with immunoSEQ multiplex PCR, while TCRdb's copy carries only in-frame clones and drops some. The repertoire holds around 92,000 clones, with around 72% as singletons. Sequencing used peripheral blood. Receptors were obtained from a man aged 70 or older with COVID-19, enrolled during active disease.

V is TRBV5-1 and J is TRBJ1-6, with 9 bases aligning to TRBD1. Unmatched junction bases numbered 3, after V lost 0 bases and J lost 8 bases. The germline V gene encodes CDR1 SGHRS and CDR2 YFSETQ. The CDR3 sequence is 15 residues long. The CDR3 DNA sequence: TGCGCCAGCAGCTTGGTGGGACAGGGCTATTCACCCCTCCACTTT. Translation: CASSLVGQGYSPLHF.

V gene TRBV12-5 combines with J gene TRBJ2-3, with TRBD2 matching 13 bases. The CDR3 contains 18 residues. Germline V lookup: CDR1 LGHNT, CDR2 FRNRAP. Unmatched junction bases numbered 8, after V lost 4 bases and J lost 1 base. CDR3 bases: TGTGCTAGTGGTTCTGGACTAGCGGGAGTCGGGGGCACAGATACGCAGTATTTT. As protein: CASGSGLAGVGGTDTQYF.

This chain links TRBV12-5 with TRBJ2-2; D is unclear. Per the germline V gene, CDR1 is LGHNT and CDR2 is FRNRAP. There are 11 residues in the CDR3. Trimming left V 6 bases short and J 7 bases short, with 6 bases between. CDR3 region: CASGFGGELFF. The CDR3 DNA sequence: TGTGCTAGTGGATTCGGCGGGGAGCTGTTTTTT. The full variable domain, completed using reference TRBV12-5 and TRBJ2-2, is DARVTQTPRHKVTEMGQEVTMRCQPILGHNTVFWYRQTMMQGLELLAYFRNRAPLDDSGMPKDRFSAEMPDATLATLKIQPSEPRDSAVYFCASGFGGELFFGEGSRLTVL.

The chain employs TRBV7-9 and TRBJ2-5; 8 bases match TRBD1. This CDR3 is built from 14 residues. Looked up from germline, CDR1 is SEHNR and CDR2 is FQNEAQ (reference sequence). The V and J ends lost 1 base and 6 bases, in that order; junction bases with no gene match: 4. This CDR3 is CASSLGQGAKTQYF. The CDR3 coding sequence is TGTGCCAGCAGCTTAGGCCAGGGGGCGAAGACCCAGTACTTC.